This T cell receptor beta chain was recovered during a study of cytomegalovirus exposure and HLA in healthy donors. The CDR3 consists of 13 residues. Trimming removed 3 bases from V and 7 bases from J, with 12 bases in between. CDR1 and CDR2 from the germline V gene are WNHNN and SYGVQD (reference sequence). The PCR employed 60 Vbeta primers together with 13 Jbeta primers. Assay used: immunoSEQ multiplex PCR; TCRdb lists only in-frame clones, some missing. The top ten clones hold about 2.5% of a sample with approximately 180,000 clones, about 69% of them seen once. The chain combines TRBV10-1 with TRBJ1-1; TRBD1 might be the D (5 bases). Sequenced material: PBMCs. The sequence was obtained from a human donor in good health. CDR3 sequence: CASSDRGVSEAFF. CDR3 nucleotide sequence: TGCGCCAGCAGTGATCGGGGGGTCAGTGAAGCTTTCTTT.